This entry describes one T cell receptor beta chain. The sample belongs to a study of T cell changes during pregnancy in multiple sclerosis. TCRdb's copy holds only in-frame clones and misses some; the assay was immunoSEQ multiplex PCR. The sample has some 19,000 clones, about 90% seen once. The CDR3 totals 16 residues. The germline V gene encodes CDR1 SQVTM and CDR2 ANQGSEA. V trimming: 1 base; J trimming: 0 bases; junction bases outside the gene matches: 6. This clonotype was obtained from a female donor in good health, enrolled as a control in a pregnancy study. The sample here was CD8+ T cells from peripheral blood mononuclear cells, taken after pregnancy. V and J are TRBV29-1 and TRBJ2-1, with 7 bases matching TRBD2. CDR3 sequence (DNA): TGCAGCGTTGAAGGATTGCGGGGGAGCTCCTACAATGAGCAGTTCTTC. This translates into CSVEGLRGSSYNEQFF.